Detailed here is one T cell receptor (beta chain). Its specificity is not known. This specimen belongs to a study of OX40 agonist ivuxolimab in advanced cancers. Looking at the study overall: Ivuxolimab, an antibody that agonizes OX40 (CD134), was administered to the patients. Six ivuxolimab dose levels, 0.01 to 10 mg/kg, were given intravenously every 2 weeks. Study-level findings and limits: At 0.1 to 3.0 mg/kg and by week 6, CD4+ and CD8+ T cells in the blood had expanded clonally.

Per germline, CDR1 SGHTA and CDR2 FQGNSA. The CDR3 has 12 residues. Trimming left V 6 bases short and J 10 bases short, with 13 bases between. Method: immunoSEQ multiplex PCR; TCRdb's copy keeps in-frame clones and lacks some. Of about 38,000 clones listed, over 60% are singletons. This sample comprised CD4+ or CD8+ T cells sorted from blood, obtained in a trial of the OX40 agonist ivuxolimab. This chain joins TRBV7-2 and TRBJ2-1; the D gene is possibly TRBD2 (6 bases). The origin of this receptor is an adult with an advanced solid tumor such as melanoma, head and neck, liver or kidney cancer. The CDR3 here is CASSLRLGEQFF. DNA for the CDR3: TGTGCCAGCAGTCTGAGACTAGGGGAGCAGTTCTTC.